This T cell receptor (beta chain) was recovered during a study of CD8 T cells in ankylosing spondylitis (dated by TCRdb to between 2016 and 2019). Concerning the study at large: T cell receptor beta repertoires were profiled in healthy donors and ankylosing spondylitis patients so that disease-linked TCR variants could be found. The full study cohort was made up of over 20 ankylosing spondylitis patients and about a hundred healthy donors. Peripheral blood was sampled, and synovial fluid was additionally collected from ankylosing spondylitis patients.

This clonotype has more than one count but fewer than ten. Its antigen has not been determined. The input lacks base qualities; no much larger clone sits a single base away. Overall results and qualifications from the work: The disease-linked clones had a CD8+ phenotype and were found at relatively low frequencies in peripheral blood. Some motif variants had previously been reported in the synovial fluid and blood of reactive arthritis patients, which suggests shared mechanisms of disease initiation. Significant enrichment of the disease-linked clones was reported in matched synovial fluid samples from ankylosing spondylitis patients. Blood from ankylosing spondylitis patients appeared to be characterized by a TCR beta motif composed of about 8 highly homologous amino acid variants.

The listed sequencing device is Illumina HiSeq 2500. Quantitative 5'-RACE with molecular barcodes was the method used to prepare the TCR beta libraries. Under the source paper's analysis protocol: A new computational method, built on a probabilistic model of VDJ rearrangement, was used to identify disease-linked TCR variants. TCRdb trimmed public reads at Q25 via fastp, called clones via MiXCR and kept in-frame beta chains. Each record represents a unique CDR3 protein, reported with the most common genes and DNA among its rows. The V and J calls come from TCRdb's annotation, not from the publication. Recorded for this sample are fewer than 150,000 distinct CDR3 sequences; 7% to 8% of them occurred a single time. Of the sample, around 12% is held by the ten largest clones. Ends trimmed: V by 3 bases, J by 6 bases; bases unmatched to a gene: 14. CDR1 and CDR2 (KGHSH, LQKENI) derive from the germline V gene. Inclusive of the bounding cysteine and phenylalanine, the CDR3 is 16 residues long. CDR3 DNA is the only sequence kept; it has 48 bases, read in frame from the first base.

Sequenced sample: blood, either unsorted or a sorted T cell fraction (not recorded which). The chain joins TRBV18 to TRBJ2-7, with TRBD1 identical over 7 junction bases. The clonotype comes from a female donor with ankylosing spondylitis or in good health (not recorded which). The nucleotides are TGTGCCAGCTCACCTCGGGACAGTGTTACTACCCGCGAGCAGTACTTC. It codes for CASSPRDSVTTREQYF.